One and the same sample provided the 12 T cell receptor beta chains below, sequenced in a study of technical replicates of blood from a handful of donors. Measured with immunoSEQ multiplex PCR; TCRdb has only the in-frame clones, and not every one. The sample records tens of thousands of clones, approximately 97% being singletons. Sample: T cells isolated from PBMCs. Receptor source: a human donor in good health.

The chain employs TRBV6-5 and TRBJ2-3; 8 nucleotides match TRBD1. The J segment lost 1 base and the V segment lost 6 bases, leaving 3 bases of the junction unmatched. Per germline, CDR1 MNHEY and CDR2 SVGAGI. The CDR3 consists of 14 residues. In DNA, the CDR3 is TGTGCCAGCAGAGAGGACAGGGGCACAGATACGCAGTATTTT. It translates to CASREDRGTDTQYF.

J is TRBJ1-2 and V is TRBV7-9; the D gene is possibly TRBD1 (5 bases). The CDR3 has 13 residues. Germline CDR1 is SEHNR and CDR2 is FQNEAQ (reference sequence). Trimming shortened V by 5 bases and J by 4 bases, and 11 bases separated the two germline ends. The CDR3 is CASSRGGVYGYTF. The CDR3 nucleotides are TGTGCCAGCAGCCGTGGAGGGGTCTATGGCTACACCTTC.

V gene TRBV2 combines with J gene TRBJ2-5; D unclear. The V and J ends lost 4 bases and 1 base respectively, with 13 bases between them. This CDR3 contains 15 residues. CDR1 and CDR2 (germline): SNHLY, FYNNEI. The CDR3 bases are TGTGCCAGCAGTGTTCTGGATCGGAGCCAAGAGACCCAGTACTTC. Protein sequence: CASSVLDRSQETQYF.

The chain links TRBV29-1 to TRBJ1-5, with D perhaps TRBD1 (6 bases). The CDR3 sequence is 13 residues long. Germline-derived CDR1 and CDR2 are SQVTM and ANQGSEA. The germline V and J ends were trimmed by 6 bases and 4 bases, with 13 bases remaining between them. CDR3 sequence: CSVGTGPNQPQHF. DNA of the CDR3: TGCAGCGTGGGAACAGGGCCGAATCAGCCCCAGCATTTT.

The chain uses TRBV4-1 and TRBJ2-3, with a tentative D call TRBD2 (6 bases). The CDR3 has 16 amino acids. Trimming left V 6 bases short and J 6 bases short, with 22 bases between. Germline V gene lookup returns CDR1 MGHRA and CDR2 YSYEKL. CDR3 DNA sequence: TGCGCCAGCAGACATCTTTCGAGGGCTAGCGTTGATACGCAGTATTTT. As protein: CASRHLSRASVDTQYF.

The rearrangement links TRBV10-3 to TRBJ2-5; TRBD1 matches 8 bases. The V gene end was trimmed by 5 bases and the J gene end by 2 bases; junction bases not matched to a gene: 7. Germline loops: CDR1 ENHRY, CDR2 SYGVKD. This CDR3 is 15 amino acids long. The CDR3 DNA reads TGTGCCATCAGTACCCTAGACAGGGGACAAGAGACCCAGTACTTC. It yields the protein CAISTLDRGQETQYF.

V and J are TRBV19 and TRBJ2-1; possible D gene TRBD1, 6 bases. With 4 bases removed from V and 0 bases from J, the gap between germline ends came to 10 bases. The V gene's germline CDR1 is LNHDA and CDR2 SQIVND (reference sequence). This CDR3 contains 15 residues. CDR3 nucleotides: TGTGCCAGTAGTACAAGACAGGTCTCCTACAATGAGCAGTTCTTC. As protein: CASSTRQVSYNEQFF.

The rearrangement uses TRBV4-1 and TRBJ2-1; 16 bases are shared with TRBD2. The J segment lost 7 bases and the V segment lost 0 bases, leaving 15 bases of the junction unmatched. Germline CDR1 MGHRA, CDR2 YSYEKL. CDR3 length equals 21 residues. In DNA, the CDR3 is TGCGCCAGCAGCCAAGATCGCGGGACTAGCGGGAGGGGAAGTTTTTGGAATGAGCAGTTCTTC. Its translation: CASSQDRGTSGRGSFWNEQFF.

This sequence joins TRBV9 and TRBJ1-2; D is perhaps TRBD1 (5 bases). The germline V and J ends were trimmed by 2 bases and 8 bases, with 19 bases remaining between them. Germline CDR1 reads SGDLS; CDR2 reads YYNGEE. The CDR3 length is 15 residues. For the CDR3, the DNA is TGTGCCAGCAGCGTTCATCTCAAGGGGTACGACGGCTACACCTTC. Its protein product is CASSVHLKGYDGYTF.

CDR3 sequence: CASSLAPGVVDTQYF. Written as DNA, the CDR3 is TGCGCCAGCAGCTTGGCTCCGGGAGTGGTAGATACGCAGTATTTT. The rearrangement uses TRBV5-1 and TRBJ2-3, with a weak D call TRBD2 (6 bases). V lost 0 bases to trimming and J lost 5 bases, with 13 bases between them. The CDR3 loop spans 15 amino acids. CDR1 is SGHRS and CDR2 is YFSETQ in the germline V gene.

The chain has TRBV11-2 and TRBJ2-7; 7 positions match TRBD1. V lost 4 bases to trimming and J lost 0 bases; unmatched junction nucleotides: 0. The CDR3 extends over 13 amino acids. Germline CDR1 reads SGHAT; CDR2 reads FQNNGV. CDR3 amino acids: CASSWDSSYEQYF. In DNA form, the CDR3 reads TGTGCCAGCAGCTGGGACAGCTCCTACGAGCAGTACTTC.

The chain recombines TRBV5-1 with TRBJ2-6; 7 nucleotides match TRBD2. Germline V gives CDR1 SGHRS, CDR2 YFSETQ. V gave up 4 bases and J gave up 2 bases; unmatched junction bases: 6. The CDR3 length is 16 residues. The CDR3: CASSVRAGPGANVLTF. CDR3 DNA: TGCGCCAGCAGCGTCCGAGCGGGACCTGGGGCCAACGTCCTGACTTTC.